This T cell receptor (beta chain) came from a study of cytomegalovirus exposure and HLA in healthy donors. Study-wide results and limits: Specificity of a few CMV-associated chains for CMV antigens was verified in vitro. Overall, roughly 170 TCR beta chains were annotated as cytomegalovirus-associated. Using the classifier, cytomegalovirus status was reportedly diagnosed with high specificity and sensitivity.

Of note for this clone: Its matching antigen is unknown.

The donors were part of the validation cohort, which consisted of 120 subjects and was separate from the first cohort of about 650 subjects. Assay used: immunoSEQ multiplex PCR; TCRdb lists only in-frame clones, some missing. This sample carries approximately 220,000 clones, about 83% of them seen once, and the ten largest clones take around 2.6%. Sequences were obtained from PBMCs. The sequence was collected from a man aged 18 to 29 in good health and CMV-seronegative.

Written as DNA, the CDR3 is TGTGCCAGCAGTCCCGGTCTAGCGGGTCCCTACGAGCAGTACTTC. This sequence encodes CASSPGLAGPYEQYF. The V gene is TRBV27, the J gene TRBJ2-7; 8 bases are a match to TRBD2. The CDR3 runs 15 residues. With 5 bases clipped from V and 2 bases from J, the junction kept 8 bases outside the gene matches. Germline V gene sequence: CDR1 MNHEY, CDR2 SMNVEV (reference sequence).